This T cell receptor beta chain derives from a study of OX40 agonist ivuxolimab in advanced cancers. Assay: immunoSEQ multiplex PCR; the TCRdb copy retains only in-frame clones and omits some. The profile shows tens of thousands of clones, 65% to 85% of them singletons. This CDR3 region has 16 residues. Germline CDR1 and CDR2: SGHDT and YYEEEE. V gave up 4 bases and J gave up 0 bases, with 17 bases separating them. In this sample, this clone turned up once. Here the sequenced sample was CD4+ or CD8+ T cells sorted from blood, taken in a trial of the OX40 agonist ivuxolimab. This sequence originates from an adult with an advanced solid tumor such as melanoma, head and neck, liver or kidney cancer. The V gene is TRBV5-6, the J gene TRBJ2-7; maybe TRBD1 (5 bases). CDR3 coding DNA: TGTGCCAGCAGCCCAGGTTGGACACGAGCCTCCTACGAGCAGTACTTC. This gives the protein CASSPGWTRASYEQYF.